A single sample is the source of the 21 T cell receptor beta chains below, sequenced in a study of blood T cells in healthy people across ages (dated by TCRdb to about 2015). Library preparation used 5' RACE. Sequencing instrument: Illumina HiSeq 2500. A second PCR of roughly 7 to 11 cycles was performed with a sample-barcoded 5' primer and a J-beta primer mix. TCRdb reran the public reads through fastp at Q25 and MiXCR, keeping productive beta chains. Each CDR3 protein appears once, grouped with its most common genes and DNA. This sample comprises just over 800,000 distinct CDR3 sequences, 62% of them detected only once. The ten biggest clones cover about a quarter of the sample. What was sequenced was blood. These receptors were obtained from a man aged 25-40 years in good health.

This clonotype was observed once. V usage is TRBV25-1 and J usage is TRBJ2-5; D perhaps matches TRBD1 (6 bases). This CDR3 region has 14 residues. Germline CDR1 MGHDK, CDR2 SYGVNS. V was pared by 3 bases and J by 1 base, with 9 bases between. This chain's CDR3 is CASSDYRVQETQYF. Written as DNA, the CDR3 is TGTGCCAGCAGTGACTACAGGGTCCAAGAGACCCAGTACTTC.

This clonotype has only a few counts. The rearrangement uses TRBV6-6 and TRBJ1-5; D possibly corresponds to TRBD1 (6 bases). Germline loops: CDR1 MNHNY, CDR2 SVGAGI (reference sequence). CDR3 length: 14 residues. V lost 7 bases and J lost 0, with 10 bases in between. The CDR3 DNA reads TGTGCCAGCAATACACAGGGTAGCAATCAGCCCCAGCATTTT. As protein: CASNTQGSNQPQHF.

The genes are TRBV3-1 and TRBJ1-2; D call uncertain. V gave up 2 bases and J gave up 7 bases, with 8 bases separating them. This CDR3 has 12 residues. The germline V gene encodes CDR1 LGHDT and CDR2 YNNKEL (reference sequence). The CDR3 sequence: CASSQMTSGYTF. The CDR3 nucleotides read TGTGCCAGCAGCCAAATGACGAGTGGCTACACCTTC.

The V call is TRBV30, the J call TRBJ1-5; D is ambiguous. This CDR3 comprises 15 residues. V gave up 2 bases and J gave up 3 bases, with 14 bases separating them. Germline loops: CDR1 GTSNPN, CDR2 SVGIG (reference sequence). The CDR3 region has the DNA TGTGCCTGGAGTAGTGTAGGGCGAAACAATCAGCCCCAGCATTTT. Residues: CAWSSVGRNNQPQHF.

Points on this clonotype: An end of the junction differs from the germline gene, which may be a read error. The chain links TRBV13 to TRBJ1-4; D is ambiguous. CDR3 length: 13 amino acids. Germline V gives CDR1 PRHDT, CDR2 FYEKMQ (reference sequence). This CDR3 reads CASSVGLGEKLFF. DNA for the CDR3: TGTGCCAGCAGCGTAGGTCTCGGGGAAAAACTGTTTTTT.

The J gene is TRBJ2-1, the V gene TRBV2; D remains unclear. The J call is doubtful: the DNA matches TRBJ2-7 better. CDR1 SNHLY and CDR2 FYNNEI come from the germline V gene. The CDR3 covers 11 residues. CDR3 sequence: CASSEAAEQYF. The CDR3 bases are TGTGCCAGCAGTGAAGCGGCAGAGCAGTACTTC.

This clonotype has a single count. This chain uses TRBV20-1 with TRBJ2-1, with 7 nucleotides matching TRBD1. The CDR3 consists of 17 residues. The germline CDR1 and CDR2 sequences are DFQATT and SNEGSKA (reference sequence). The V and J ends lost 1 base and 9 bases, in that order; junction bases with no gene match: 18. DNA for the CDR3: TGCAGTGCTAGAGCAGCCTCCCGACAGGGTCGGTTCGGTGAGCAGTTCTTC. This codes for CSARAASRQGRFGEQFF.

V usage is TRBV2 and J usage is TRBJ2-5, with D perhaps assigned TRBD1 or TRBD2 (7 bases each). The length of the CDR3 is 15 residues. With 6 bases removed from V and 2 bases from J, the gap between germline ends came to 16 bases. Germline CDR1 is SNHLY and CDR2 is FYNNEI. The CDR3: CASRAGQQPQETQYF. The CDR3 nucleotides read TGTGCCAGCAGAGCGGGACAGCAACCTCAAGAGACCCAGTACTTC.

Only a few counts were recorded for this clonotype. The chain links TRBV6-6 to TRBJ2-5, with 9 bases fitting TRBD1. V lost 5 bases, J lost 11 bases, and 15 bases stayed unmatched. This CDR3 region has 15 residues. Germline CDR1 and CDR2: MNHNY and SVGAGI (reference sequence). The CDR3 sequence: CASSQPGQGLGEQYF. In nucleotides, the CDR3 is TGTGCCAGCAGTCAACCGGGACAGGGTCTAGGGGAGCAGTACTTC.

The chain joins TRBV27 to TRBJ2-5, with TRBD1 matching over 9 bases. The J call could be wrong; TRBJ2-7 is a better fit for the DNA end. The germline V gene encodes CDR1 MNHEY and CDR2 SMNVEV (reference sequence). CDR3 length: 15 residues. The CDR3 here is CASSSGTGLSHEQYF. CDR3 sequence (DNA): TGTGCCAGCTCTTCCGGGACAGGGCTTTCCCACGAGCAGTACTTC.

CDR3 amino acids: CASSLGVFEQYF. The DNA for the CDR3 is TGTGCCAGCAGCTTAGGGGTATTCGAGCAGTACTTC. The chain is built from TRBV7-9 and TRBJ2-7; D not resolved. The CDR3 totals 12 residues. CDR1 and CDR2 (germline): SEHNR, FQNEAQ (reference sequence). The germline V and J ends were trimmed by 1 base and 6 bases, with 7 bases remaining between them. Supplemented by reference TRBV7-9 and TRBJ2-7, the full variable domain reads DTGVSQNPRHKITKRGQNVTFRCDPISEHNRLYWYRQTLGQGPEFLTYFQNEAQLEKSRLLSDRFSAERPKGSFSTLEIQRTEQGDSAMYLCASSLGVFEQYFGPGTRLTVT.

The chain has TRBV29-1 and TRBJ2-7, with 10 bases aligning to TRBD2. The CDR3 loop spans 15 amino acids. V trimming: 2 bases; J trimming: 7 bases; junction bases outside the gene matches: 11. CDR1 SQVTM and CDR2 ANQGSEA come from the germline V gene. The CDR3 DNA is TGCAGCGTTGAATTTCAACTAGCGGGGATCAATGAGCAGTACTTC. This gives the protein CSVEFQLAGINEQYF.

This chain connects TRBV10-3 to TRBJ2-1; D may be TRBD1 or TRBD2 (5 bases each). The V gene lost 5 bases and the J gene lost 2 bases, with 10 bases spanning the gap. Germline V gene lookup returns CDR1 ENHRY and CDR2 SYGVKD. The CDR3 sequence is 14 residues long. The CDR3 spells CAISPGTTYNEQFF. CDR3 bases: TGTGCCATCAGTCCCGGGACGACCTACAATGAGCAGTTCTTC.

This clonotype showed up just a few times. The chain carries TRBV29-1 and TRBJ2-5; 10 nucleotides agree with TRBD1. The CDR3 spans 15 residues. Germline V gene data show CDR1 as SQVTM and CDR2 as ANQGSEA. V gave up 4 bases and J gave up 5 bases; unmatched junction bases: 10. CDR3: CSVGAGTGVLETQYF. CDR3 nucleotide sequence: TGCAGCGTTGGGGCCGGGACAGGGGTTTTGGAGACCCAGTACTTC. Together with reference TRBV29-1 and TRBJ2-5, the CDR3 gives the full variable domain: SAVISQKPSRDICQRGTSLTIQCQVDSQVTMMFWYRQQPGQSLTLIATANQGSEATYESGFVIDKFPISRPNLTFSTLTVSNMSPEDSSIYLCSVGAGTGVLETQYFGPGTRLLVL.

The chain uses TRBV7-6 and TRBJ2-1; D is uncertain. The germline gives CDR1 SGHVS, CDR2 FNYEAQ. Trimming took 5 bases from V and 5 from J, leaving 13 bases between them. CDR3 length equals 14 residues. DNA for the CDR3: TGTGCCAGCAGCCCCGGTAGTCCCAACAATGAGCAGTTCTTC. Translated: CASSPGSPNNEQFF.

The V and J genes are TRBV27 and TRBJ2-1, with 9 nucleotides matching TRBD2. Germline trimming cut 3 bases from V and 8 bases from J; bases unmatched to any gene: 8. Germline V gene data show CDR1 as MNHEY and CDR2 as SMNVEV (reference sequence). The length of the CDR3 is 15 residues. The CDR3 nucleotides read TGTGCCAGCAGTTTGACTAGCGGCCGGGGGGATGAGCAGTTCTTC. Translating gives CASSLTSGRGDEQFF.

For this clonotype: Sequence at one end of the junction differs from germline and may be a read error. The V call is TRBV7-2, the J call TRBJ2-5; possibly TRBD2 for D (7 bases). The germline V gene encodes CDR1 SGHTA and CDR2 FQGNSA. This CDR3 comprises 15 residues. DNA for the CDR3: TGTGCCAGCAGACTTGGGGGGGCCGTGCGAGAGGCCCAGTACTTC. Translated: CASRLGGAVREAQYF. Supplemented by reference TRBV7-2 and TRBJ2-5, the full variable domain reads GAGVSQSPSNKVTEKGKDVELRCDPISGHTALYWYRQSLGQGLEFLIYFQGNSAPDKSGLPSDRFSAERTGGSVSTLTIQRTQQEDSAVYLCASRLGGAVREAQYFGPGTRLLVL.

The chain links TRBV4-2 to TRBJ1-1, with D unclear. The CDR3 has 15 amino acids. Germline assignment: CDR1 LGHNA and CDR2 YNFKEQ. The V end lost 0 bases, the J end lost 1 base, and 9 bases lay between the germline ends. As DNA, the CDR3 is TGTGCCAGCAGCCAAGAGCTGGCCGGGAACACTGAAGCTTTCTTT. This translates into CASSQELAGNTEAFF.

The V gene is TRBV7-9, the J gene TRBJ1-2, with a weak D call TRBD1 (5 bases). This CDR3 contains 12 residues. Germline CDR1 is SEHNR and CDR2 is FQNEAQ (reference sequence). Between the trimmed V and J ends, which lost 7 bases and 7 bases, there was a span of 13 bases. The CDR3 loop reads CASTWGGRGYTF. The CDR3 region has the DNA TGTGCCAGCACCTGGGGGGGTCGTGGCTACACCTTC.

Regarding this clonotype: The junction and the germline gene differ at one end; a read error may be behind it. The chain uses TRBV7-7 and TRBJ2-1; TRBD2 matches 14 bases. CDR1 is SSHAT, CDR2 FNYEAQ, per germline (reference sequence). CDR3 length equals 15 residues. The CDR3 DNA follows: TGTGCTAGCAGCATGGGACTAGCGGGGGACAATGAGCAGTTCTTC. It encodes CASSMGLAGDNEQFF. Drawing the rest from reference TRBV7-7 and TRBJ2-1, the complete variable domain is GAGVSQSPRYKVTKRGQDVTLRCDPISSHATLYWYQQALGQGPEFLTYFNYEAQPDKSGLPSDRFSAERPEGSISTLTIQRTEQRDSAMYRCASSMGLAGDNEQFFGPGTRLTVL.

This clonotype was seen only a few times. The chain carries TRBV29-1 and TRBJ2-3, with a possible D match to TRBD2 (6 bases). The germline V gene has CDR1 SQVTM and CDR2 ANQGSEA. Trimming stripped 2 bases from V and 2 bases from J, with 8 bases between. The CDR3 loop spans 13 amino acids. The CDR3 DNA reads as TGCAGCGTTGAACGGGAGACCACAGATACGCAGTATTTT. It translates to CSVERETTDTQYF.